A selection of T cell receptor beta chains follows, all from one sample in a study of cytomegalovirus exposure and HLA in healthy donors. Profiling relied on immunoSEQ multiplex PCR, and the TCRdb table lists in-frame clones only, not all of them. The sample has roughly 70,000 clones, roughly 95% seen once. The specimen sequenced was PBMCs. These receptors came from a woman younger than 35 in good health and CMV-seropositive. The CDR3 runs from the conserved cysteine through the conserved F or W. D genes are given only for firm matches. Rows give clone size only sometimes, using once, few, many, or a class for an expanded clone.

V gene	clone size	D gene	J gene	CDR3 protein	CDR3 DNA
TRBV6-6	NA	TRBD2	TRBJ2-7	CASSRGTTLYEQYF	TGTGCCAGCAGTCGCGGGACTACCTTATACGAGCAGTACTTC
TRBV6-6	NA	TRBD2	TRBJ2-1	CASSPVGGSGQFF	TGTGCCAGCAGCCCCGTGGGCGGGAGTGGGCAGTTCTTC
TRBV27	NA	NA	TRBJ2-1	CASSEGLLSYNEQFF	TGTGCCAGCAGTGAGGGACTCCTCTCCTACAATGAGCAGTTCTTC
TRBV28	NA	TRBD1	TRBJ2-7	CASSSYHNHPGQGAFEQYF	TGTGCCAGCAGTTCGTACCACAATCACCCGGGACAGGGGGCTTTCGAGCAGTACTTC
TRBV27	NA	TRBD1	TRBJ1-2	CASSYTGGASYGYTF	TGTGCCAGCAGTTATACAGGGGGCGCCTCCTATGGCTACACCTTC
TRBV10-1	NA	NA	TRBJ1-5	CASSESGGTRPEGPQHF	TGCGCCAGCAGTGAGTCCGGCGGGACCCGGCCGGAGGGACCCCAGCATTTT
TRBV19	NA	TRBD2	TRBJ2-1	CASSQLAGGPRNEQFF	TGTGCCAGTAGTCAACTAGCGGGAGGGCCGAGGAATGAGCAGTTCTTC
TRBV5-4	NA	TRBD1	TRBJ2-5	CASSIHPGQGSLVKKETQYF	TGTGCCAGCAGCATACACCCGGGACAGGGTTCTTTGGTAAAAAAAGAGACCCAGTACTTC
TRBV5-6	NA	TRBD2	TRBJ2-1	CASSLRLAGGNEQFF	TGTGCCAGCAGCTTGCGGCTAGCGGGAGGCAATGAGCAGTTCTTC
TRBV27	NA	TRBD1	TRBJ2-7	CASSLSGTGGPYF	TGTGCCAGCAGTTTGTCCGGGACAGGGGGTCCGTACTTC
TRBV4-1	once	TRBD1	TRBJ2-7	CASSRGGQSYEQYF	TGCGCCAGCAGCCGTGGGGGACAGTCCTACGAGCAGTACTTC
TRBV6-1	NA	TRBD2	TRBJ2-3	CASSLAGQTDTQYF	TGTGCCAGCAGCCTAGCGGGGCAAACAGATACGCAGTATTTT
TRBV2	NA	NA	TRBJ1-3	CASNPRSRNSGNTIYF	TGTGCCAGCAACCCCCGAAGCCGTAACTCTGGAAACACCATATATTTT
TRBV14	few	TRBD1	TRBJ2-3	CASSQTRQGRGDTQYF	TGTGCCAGCAGCCAGACCAGACAGGGGAGAGGAGATACGCAGTATTTT
TRBV21-1	NA	NA	TRBJ2-7	CASSRASGSYEQYF	TGTGCCAGCAGCAGGGCTAGCGGGTCCTACGAGCAGTACTTC
TRBV14	NA	TRBD2	TRBJ2-1	CASSQRLAVYNEQFF	TGTGCCAGCAGCCAACGACTAGCGGTTTACAATGAGCAGTTCTTC
TRBV29-1	once	TRBD2	TRBJ2-7	CSVDGASGPGSSYEQYF	TGCAGCGTTGACGGAGCTAGCGGGCCAGGTAGCTCCTACGAGCAGTACTTC
TRBV28	NA	TRBD2	TRBJ2-1	CASSYKRDHYNEQFF	TGTGCCAGCAGTTATAAGCGGGACCACTACAATGAGCAGTTCTTC
TRBV4-3	NA	TRBD1	TRBJ2-5	CASSHRTGPQETQYF	TGCGCCAGCAGCCACCGGACAGGGCCCCAAGAGACCCAGTACTTC
TRBV14	NA	TRBD1	TRBJ2-3	CASSQGSIRGVQGATDTQYF	TGTGCCAGCAGCCAAGGAAGCATTCGGGGTGTACAGGGGGCCACAGATACGCAGTATTTT
TRBV19	NA	NA	TRBJ1-1	CASRWTVNTEAFF	TGTGCCAGTAGGTGGACAGTGAACACTGAAGCTTTCTTT
TRBV7-3	NA	NA	TRBJ2-7	CASSLEIGSTYEQYF	TGTGCCAGCAGCTTAGAAATCGGGTCTACGTACGAGCAGTACTTC
TRBV2	NA	TRBD2	TRBJ2-1	CASRRERSYNEQFF	TGTGCCAGCAGGCGGGAGAGGTCCTACAATGAGCAGTTCTTC
TRBV28	NA	NA	TRBJ1-5	CASSLFSLRSPGGEVLSNQPQHF	TGTGCCAGCAGTTTATTCTCCCTCCGCTCTCCTGGCGGCGAAGTCCTTAGCAATCAGCCCCAGCATTTT
TRBV4-3	NA	TRBD1	TRBJ2-1	CASSQAGTEYNEQFF	TGCGCCAGCAGCCAGGCCGGGACAGAGTACAATGAGCAGTTCTTC
TRBV11-2	NA	TRBD1	TRBJ2-3	CASSPNEGTGFTDTQYF	TGTGCCAGCAGCCCAAACGAGGGGACAGGGTTCACAGATACGCAGTATTTT
TRBV5-1	NA	NA	TRBJ2-7	CASCPAPRVGGSYEQYF	TGCGCCAGCTGCCCCGCCCCGAGGGTTGGTGGCTCCTACGAGCAGTACTTC
TRBV11-1	NA	TRBD2	TRBJ2-1	CASSSGTSGPNEQFF	TGTGCCAGCAGCTCCGGGACTAGCGGACCCAATGAGCAGTTCTTC
TRBV18	NA	TRBD1	TRBJ1-5	CASSQAPGQGNQPQHF	TGTGCCAGCTCGCAAGCACCGGGACAGGGTAATCAGCCCCAGCATTTT
TRBV4-3	once	NA	TRBJ2-2	CASSPGGQNTGELFF	TGCGCCAGCAGCCCTGGAGGCCAGAACACCGGGGAGCTGTTTTTT
TRBV11-1	NA	TRBD2	TRBJ2-3	CASSPFLAGTDTQYF	TGTGCCAGCAGCCCCTTTCTAGCGGGAACAGATACGCAGTATTTT
TRBV20-1	NA	TRBD1	TRBJ2-3	CSAGQVDTQYF	TGCAGTGCTGGACAGGTGGATACGCAGTATTTT
TRBV5-8	NA	NA	TRBJ1-5	CASRFAGNGNQPQHF	TGTGCCAGCAGGTTCGCAGGGAACGGCAATCAGCCCCAGCATTTT
TRBV19	NA	TRBD2	TRBJ2-1	CASSRGLAGPDNEQFF	TGTGCCAGTAGTAGGGGACTAGCGGGACCTGACAATGAGCAGTTCTTC
TRBV5-6	NA	NA	TRBJ2-1	CASSLDANSYNEQFF	TGTGCCAGCAGCTTGGACGCGAACTCCTACAATGAGCAGTTCTTC
TRBV19	NA	NA	TRBJ2-1	CASATSSLTSNEQFF	TGTGCCAGCGCGACTAGTTCGCTTACTAGCAATGAGCAGTTCTTC
TRBV12-2	NA	NA	TRBJ1-5	CASRRPGTPWYNNQPQHF	TGTGCAAGTCGCCGACCCGGGACACCGTGGTATAACAATCAGCCCCAGCATTTT
TRBV13	NA	TRBD2	TRBJ2-3	CASTGTSGRLGTQYF	TGTGCCAGCACCGGGACTAGCGGGAGGTTGGGTACGCAGTATTTT
TRBV19	NA	TRBD2	TRBJ2-7	CASSKISGAFSYEQYF	TGTGCCAGTAGTAAGATTAGCGGGGCGTTCTCCTACGAGCAGTACTTC
TRBV19	NA	TRBD2	TRBJ2-7	CASSIRAGGSSIRSYEQYF	TGTGCCAGTAGTATAAGAGCGGGAGGGTCCTCGATACGTTCCTACGAGCAGTACTTC
TRBV7-2	NA	NA	TRBJ2-5	CASSSFQETQYF	TGTGCCAGCAGCTCCTTCCAAGAGACCCAGTACTTC
TRBV28	NA	TRBD1	TRBJ2-1	CASSPKEGQGFYNEQFF	TGTGCCAGCAGTCCGAAAGAGGGACAGGGGTTTTACAATGAGCAGTTCTTC
TRBV29-1	NA	TRBD1	TRBJ2-1	CSAGTQGASYNEQFF	TGCAGCGCCGGGACCCAGGGGGCCTCCTACAATGAGCAGTTCTTC
TRBV2	few	NA	TRBJ2-5	CASPPTSRETQYF	TGTGCCAGCCCCCCGACTAGTCGGGAGACCCAGTACTTC